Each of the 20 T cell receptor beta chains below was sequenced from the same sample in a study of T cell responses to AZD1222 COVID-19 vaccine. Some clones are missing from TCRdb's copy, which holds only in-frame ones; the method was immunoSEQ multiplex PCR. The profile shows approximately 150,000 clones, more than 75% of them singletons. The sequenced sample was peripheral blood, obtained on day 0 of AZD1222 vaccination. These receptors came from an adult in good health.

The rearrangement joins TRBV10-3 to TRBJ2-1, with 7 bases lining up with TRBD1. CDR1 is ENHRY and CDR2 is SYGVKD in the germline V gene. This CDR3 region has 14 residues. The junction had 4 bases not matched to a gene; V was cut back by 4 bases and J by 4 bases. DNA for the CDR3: TGTGCCATCAGTGTCGGGACAGCTTACAATGAGCAGTTCTTC. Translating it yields CAISVGTAYNEQFF.

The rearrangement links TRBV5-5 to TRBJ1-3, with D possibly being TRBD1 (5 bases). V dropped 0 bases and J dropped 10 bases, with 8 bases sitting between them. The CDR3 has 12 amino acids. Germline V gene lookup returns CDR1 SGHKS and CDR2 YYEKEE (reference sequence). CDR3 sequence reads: CASSLEAGTIYF. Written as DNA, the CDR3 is TGTGCCAGCAGCTTGGAGGCAGGGACCATATATTTT. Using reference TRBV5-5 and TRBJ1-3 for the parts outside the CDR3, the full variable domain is DAGVTQSPTHLIKTRGQQVTLRCSPISGHKSVSWYQQVLGQGPQFIFQYYEKEERGRGNFPDRFSARQFPNYSSELNVNALLLGDSALYLCASSLEAGTIYFGEGSWLTVV.

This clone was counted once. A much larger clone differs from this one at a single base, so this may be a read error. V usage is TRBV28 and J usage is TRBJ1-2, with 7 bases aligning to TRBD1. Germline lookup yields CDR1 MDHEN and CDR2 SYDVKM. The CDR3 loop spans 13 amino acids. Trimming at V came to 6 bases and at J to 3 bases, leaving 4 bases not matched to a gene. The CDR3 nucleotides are TGTGCCAGCAGCTTAGGGACAGACTATGGCTACACCTTC. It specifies CASSLGTDYGYTF.

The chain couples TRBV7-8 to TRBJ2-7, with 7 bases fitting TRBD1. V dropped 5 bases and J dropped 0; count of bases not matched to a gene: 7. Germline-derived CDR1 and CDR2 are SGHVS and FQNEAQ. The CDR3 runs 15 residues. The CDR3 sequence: CASSMGQPGSYEQYF. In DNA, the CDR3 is TGTGCCAGCAGCATGGGACAGCCTGGCTCCTACGAGCAGTACTTC.

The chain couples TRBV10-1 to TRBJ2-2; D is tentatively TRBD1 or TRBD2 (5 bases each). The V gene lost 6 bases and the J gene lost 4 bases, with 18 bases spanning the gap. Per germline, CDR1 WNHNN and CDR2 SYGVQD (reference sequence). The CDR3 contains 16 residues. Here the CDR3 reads CASSEGITGGTGELFF. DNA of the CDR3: TGCGCCAGCAGCGAGGGGATTACAGGAGGCACCGGGGAGCTGTTTTTT.

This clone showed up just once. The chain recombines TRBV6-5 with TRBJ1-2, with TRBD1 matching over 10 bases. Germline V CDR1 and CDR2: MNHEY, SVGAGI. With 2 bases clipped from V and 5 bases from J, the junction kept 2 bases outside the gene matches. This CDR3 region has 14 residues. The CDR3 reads CASSYGQGGYGYTF. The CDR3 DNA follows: TGTGCCAGCAGTTACGGACAGGGGGGATATGGCTACACCTTC.

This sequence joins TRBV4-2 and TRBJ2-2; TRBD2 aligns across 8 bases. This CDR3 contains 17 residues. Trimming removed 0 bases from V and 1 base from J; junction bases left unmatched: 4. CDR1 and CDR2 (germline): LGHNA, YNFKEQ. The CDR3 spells CASSQDREGLNTGELFF. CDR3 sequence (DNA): TGTGCCAGCAGCCAAGATCGGGAGGGGTTGAACACCGGGGAGCTGTTTTTT.

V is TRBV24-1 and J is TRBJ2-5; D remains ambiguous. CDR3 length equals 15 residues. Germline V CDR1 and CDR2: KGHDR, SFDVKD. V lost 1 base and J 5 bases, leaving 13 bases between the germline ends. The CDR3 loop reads CATSDFKGPGETQYF. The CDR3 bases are TGTGCCACCAGTGATTTTAAAGGTCCCGGGGAGACCCAGTACTTC.

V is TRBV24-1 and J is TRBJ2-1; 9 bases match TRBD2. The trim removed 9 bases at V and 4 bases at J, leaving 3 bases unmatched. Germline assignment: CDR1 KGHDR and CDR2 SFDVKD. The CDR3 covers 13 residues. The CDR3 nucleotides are TGTGCCACCCCAGCGGGAGGATACAATGAGCAGTTCTTC. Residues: CATPAGGYNEQFF.

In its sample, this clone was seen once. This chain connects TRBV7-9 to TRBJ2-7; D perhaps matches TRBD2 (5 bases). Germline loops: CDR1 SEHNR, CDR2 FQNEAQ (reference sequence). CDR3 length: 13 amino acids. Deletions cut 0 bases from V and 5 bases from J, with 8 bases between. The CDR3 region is CASSLAGVNEQYF. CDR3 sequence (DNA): TGTGCCAGCAGCTTAGCGGGAGTCAACGAGCAGTACTTC.

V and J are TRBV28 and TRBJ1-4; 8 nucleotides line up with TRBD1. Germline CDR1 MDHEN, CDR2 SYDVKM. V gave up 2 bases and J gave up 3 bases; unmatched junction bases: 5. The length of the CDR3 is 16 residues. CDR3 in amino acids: CASSLRTGLANEKLFF. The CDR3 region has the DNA TGTGCCAGCAGTTTAAGGACAGGGCTAGCTAATGAAAAACTGTTTTTT.

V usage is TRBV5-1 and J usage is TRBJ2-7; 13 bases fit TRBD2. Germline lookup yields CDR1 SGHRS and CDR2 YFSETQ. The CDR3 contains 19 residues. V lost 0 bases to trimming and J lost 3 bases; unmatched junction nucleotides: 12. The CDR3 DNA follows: TGCGCCAGCAGCTTGGCGGTTGCTGCTGGGACTAGCGGGGACTACGAGCAGTACTTC. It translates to CASSLAVAAGTSGDYEQYF.

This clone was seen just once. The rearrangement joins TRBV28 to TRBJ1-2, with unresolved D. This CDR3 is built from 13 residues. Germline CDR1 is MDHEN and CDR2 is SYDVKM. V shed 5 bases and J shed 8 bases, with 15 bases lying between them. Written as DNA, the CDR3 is TGTGCCAGCAGTCCAAAATACTGGGGAGGCTACACCTTC. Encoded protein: CASSPKYWGGYTF.

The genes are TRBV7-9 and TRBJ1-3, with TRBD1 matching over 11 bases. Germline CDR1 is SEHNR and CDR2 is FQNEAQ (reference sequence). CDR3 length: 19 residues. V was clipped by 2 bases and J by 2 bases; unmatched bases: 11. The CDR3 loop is CASSLFPGQGGIAGNTIYF. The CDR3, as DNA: TGTGCCAGCAGCTTATTCCCGGGACAGGGGGGTATCGCTGGAAACACCATATATTTT.

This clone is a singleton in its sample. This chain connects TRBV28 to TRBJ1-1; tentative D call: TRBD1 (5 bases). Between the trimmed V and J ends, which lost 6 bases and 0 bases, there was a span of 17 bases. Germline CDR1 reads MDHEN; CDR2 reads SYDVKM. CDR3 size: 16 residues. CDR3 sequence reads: CASRGETAFMNTEAFF. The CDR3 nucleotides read TGTGCCAGCAGGGGCGAGACAGCTTTCATGAACACTGAAGCTTTCTTT.

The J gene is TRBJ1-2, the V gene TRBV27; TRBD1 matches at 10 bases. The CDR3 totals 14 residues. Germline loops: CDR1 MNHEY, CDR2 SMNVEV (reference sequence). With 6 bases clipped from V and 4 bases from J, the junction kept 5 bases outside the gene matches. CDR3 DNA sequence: TGTGCCAGCAGCCGGGACAGGGGAACCTATGGCTACACCTTC. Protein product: CASSRDRGTYGYTF.

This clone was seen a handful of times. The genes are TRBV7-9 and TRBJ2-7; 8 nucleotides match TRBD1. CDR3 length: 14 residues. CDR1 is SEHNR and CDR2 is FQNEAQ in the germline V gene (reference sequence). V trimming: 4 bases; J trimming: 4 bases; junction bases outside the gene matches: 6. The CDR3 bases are TGTGCCAGCAGCTCGCCAGGGGGCGGTTACGAGCAGTACTTC. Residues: CASSSPGGGYEQYF. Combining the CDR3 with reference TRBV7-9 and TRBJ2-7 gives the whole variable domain DTGVSQNPRHKITKRGQNVTFRCDPISEHNRLYWYRQTLGQGPEFLTYFQNEAQLEKSRLLSDRFSAERPKGSFSTLEIQRTEQGDSAMYLCASSSPGGGYEQYFGPGTRLTVT.

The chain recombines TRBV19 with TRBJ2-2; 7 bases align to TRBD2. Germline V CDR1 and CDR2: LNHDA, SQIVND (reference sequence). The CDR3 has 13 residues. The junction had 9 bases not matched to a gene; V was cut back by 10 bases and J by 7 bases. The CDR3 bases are TGTGCCACCTCGACTAGCAGTGTCGGGGAGCTGTTTTTT. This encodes CATSTSSVGELFF.

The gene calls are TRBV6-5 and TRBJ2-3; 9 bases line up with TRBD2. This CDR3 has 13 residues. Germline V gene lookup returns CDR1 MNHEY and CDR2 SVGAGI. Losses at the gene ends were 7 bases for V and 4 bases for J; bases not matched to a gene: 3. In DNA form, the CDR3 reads TGTGCCAGCAAGGTAGCGGGAGCAGATACGCAGTATTTT. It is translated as CASKVAGADTQYF.

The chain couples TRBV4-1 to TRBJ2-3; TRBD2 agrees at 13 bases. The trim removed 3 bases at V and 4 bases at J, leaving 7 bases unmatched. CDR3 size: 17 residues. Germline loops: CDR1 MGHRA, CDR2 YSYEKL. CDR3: CASSHPRTSGSSDTQYF. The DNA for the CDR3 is TGCGCCAGCAGCCACCCGCGGACTAGCGGGAGTTCAGATACGCAGTATTTT.